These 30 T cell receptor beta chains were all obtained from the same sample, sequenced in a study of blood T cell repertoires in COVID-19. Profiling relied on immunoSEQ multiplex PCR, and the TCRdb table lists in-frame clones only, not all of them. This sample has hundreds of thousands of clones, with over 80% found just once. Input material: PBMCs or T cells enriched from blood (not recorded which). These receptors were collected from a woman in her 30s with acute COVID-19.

The CDR3 is CSSRGGNTIYF. DNA for the CDR3: TGCAGTTCCAGGGGAGGAAACACCATATATTTT. The chain combines TRBV20-1 with TRBJ1-3; a weak D match, TRBD1 (6 bases). CDR3 length: 11 amino acids. CDR1 is DFQATT and CDR2 is SNEGSKA in the germline V gene (reference sequence). V was pared by 8 bases and J by 4 bases, with 9 bases between.

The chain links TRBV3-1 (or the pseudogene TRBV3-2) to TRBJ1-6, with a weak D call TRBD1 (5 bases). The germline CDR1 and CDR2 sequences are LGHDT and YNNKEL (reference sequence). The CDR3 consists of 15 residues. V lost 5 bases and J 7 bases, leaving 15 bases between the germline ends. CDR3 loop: CASSTRVQLNSPLHF. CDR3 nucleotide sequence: TGTGCCAGCAGCACCAGGGTGCAATTGAATTCACCCCTCCACTTT.

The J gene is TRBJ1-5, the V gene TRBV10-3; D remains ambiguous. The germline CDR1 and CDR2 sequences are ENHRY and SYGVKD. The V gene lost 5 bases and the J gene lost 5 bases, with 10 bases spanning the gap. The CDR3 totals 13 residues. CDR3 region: CAISPQQDQPQHF. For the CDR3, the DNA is TGTGCCATCAGTCCACAGCAAGATCAGCCCCAGCATTTT.

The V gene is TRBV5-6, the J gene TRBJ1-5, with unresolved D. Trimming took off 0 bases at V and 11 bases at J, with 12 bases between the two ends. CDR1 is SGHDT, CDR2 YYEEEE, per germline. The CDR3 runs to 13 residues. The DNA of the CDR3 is TGTGCCAGCAGCTTGGGACGTGGAGCGTCCCAGCATTTT. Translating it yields CASSLGRGASQHF.

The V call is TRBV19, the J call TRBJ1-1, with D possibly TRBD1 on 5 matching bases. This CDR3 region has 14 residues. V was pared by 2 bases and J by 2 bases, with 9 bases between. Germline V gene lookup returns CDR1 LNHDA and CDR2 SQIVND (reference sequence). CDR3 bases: TGTGCCAGTAGTATAACAGGCGCCAACACTGAAGCTTTCTTT. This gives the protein CASSITGANTEAFF.

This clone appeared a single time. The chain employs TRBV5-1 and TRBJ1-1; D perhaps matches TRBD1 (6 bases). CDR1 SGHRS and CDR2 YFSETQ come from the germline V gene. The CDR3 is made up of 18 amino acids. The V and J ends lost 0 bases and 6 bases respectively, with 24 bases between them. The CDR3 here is CASSLVGPRGGSGSEAFF. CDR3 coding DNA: TGCGCCAGCAGCTTGGTAGGCCCTAGGGGGGGCAGTGGATCTGAAGCTTTCTTT.

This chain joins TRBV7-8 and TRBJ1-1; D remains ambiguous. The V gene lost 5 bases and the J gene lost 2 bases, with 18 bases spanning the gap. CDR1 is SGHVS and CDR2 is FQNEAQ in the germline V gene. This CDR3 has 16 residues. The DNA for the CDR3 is TGTGCCAGCAGCCCACCACAGCGGGGAGGAAACACTGAAGCTTTCTTT. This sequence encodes CASSPPQRGGNTEAFF.

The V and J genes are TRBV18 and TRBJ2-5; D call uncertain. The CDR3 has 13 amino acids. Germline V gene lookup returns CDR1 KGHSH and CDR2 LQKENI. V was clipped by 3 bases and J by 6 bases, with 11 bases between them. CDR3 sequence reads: CASSPGEVKTQYF. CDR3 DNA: TGTGCCAGCTCACCCGGTGAGGTCAAGACCCAGTACTTC.

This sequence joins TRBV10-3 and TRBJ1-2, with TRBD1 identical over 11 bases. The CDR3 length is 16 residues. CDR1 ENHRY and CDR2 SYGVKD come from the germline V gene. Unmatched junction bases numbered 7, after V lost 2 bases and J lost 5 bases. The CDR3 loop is CAISEGSGTGGYGYTF. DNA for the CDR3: TGTGCCATCAGTGAGGGCTCCGGGACAGGGGGGTATGGCTACACCTTC.

The CDR3 here is CASSSTRTHTDRDTQYF. In DNA form, the CDR3 reads TGTGCCAGCAGCTCCACACGAACACATACCGACAGAGATACGCAGTATTTT. V usage is TRBV11-2 and J usage is TRBJ2-3; weak D call: TRBD1 (5 bases). The CDR3 has 17 amino acids. V lost 4 bases and J 5 bases, leaving 22 bases between the germline ends. Per the germline V gene, CDR1 is SGHAT and CDR2 is FQNNGV.

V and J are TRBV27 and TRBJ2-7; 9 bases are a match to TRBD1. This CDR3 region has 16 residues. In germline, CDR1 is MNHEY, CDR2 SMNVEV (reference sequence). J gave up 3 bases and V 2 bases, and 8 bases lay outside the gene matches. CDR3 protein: CASSLARADRGYEQYF. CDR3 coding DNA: TGTGCCAGCAGTTTAGCCCGGGCGGACAGGGGCTACGAGCAGTACTTC.

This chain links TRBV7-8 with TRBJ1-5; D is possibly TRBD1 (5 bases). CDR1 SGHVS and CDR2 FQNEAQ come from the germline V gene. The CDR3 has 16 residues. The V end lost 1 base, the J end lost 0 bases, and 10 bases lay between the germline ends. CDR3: CASSLEWDYSNQPQHF. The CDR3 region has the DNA TGTGCCAGCAGCTTAGAATGGGACTATAGCAATCAGCCCCAGCATTTT.

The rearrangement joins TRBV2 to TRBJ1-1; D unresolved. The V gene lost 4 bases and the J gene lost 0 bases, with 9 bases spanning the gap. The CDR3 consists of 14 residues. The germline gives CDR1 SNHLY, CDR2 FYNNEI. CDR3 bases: TGTGCCAGCAGTGGACCGGCGGTGAACACTGAAGCTTTCTTT. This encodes CASSGPAVNTEAFF.

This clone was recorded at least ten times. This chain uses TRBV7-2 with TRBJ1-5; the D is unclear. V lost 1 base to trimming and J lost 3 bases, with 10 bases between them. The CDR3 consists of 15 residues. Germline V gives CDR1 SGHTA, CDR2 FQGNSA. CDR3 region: CASSLVAENNQPQHF. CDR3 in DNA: TGTGCCAGCAGCTTAGTAGCAGAGAACAATCAGCCCCAGCATTTT. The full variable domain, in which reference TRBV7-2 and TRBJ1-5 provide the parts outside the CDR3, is GAGVSQSPSNKVTEKGKDVELRCDPISGHTALYWYRQSLGQGLEFLIYFQGNSAPDKSGLPSDRFSAERTGGSVSTLTIQRTQQEDSAVYLCASSLVAENNQPQHFGDGTRLSIL.

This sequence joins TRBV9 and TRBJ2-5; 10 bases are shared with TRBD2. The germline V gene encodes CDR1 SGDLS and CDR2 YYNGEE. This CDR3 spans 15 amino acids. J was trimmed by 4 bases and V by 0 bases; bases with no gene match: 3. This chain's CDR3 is CASSVASGGGETQYF. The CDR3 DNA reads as TGTGCCAGCAGCGTAGCTAGCGGGGGTGGAGAGACCCAGTACTTC.

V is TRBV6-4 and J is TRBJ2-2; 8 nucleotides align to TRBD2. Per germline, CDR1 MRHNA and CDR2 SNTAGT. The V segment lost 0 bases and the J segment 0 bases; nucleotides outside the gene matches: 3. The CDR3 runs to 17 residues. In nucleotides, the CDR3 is TGTGCCAGCAGTGACTCGGCACTAGCGGCGAACACCGGGGAGCTGTTTTTT. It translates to CASSDSALAANTGELFF.

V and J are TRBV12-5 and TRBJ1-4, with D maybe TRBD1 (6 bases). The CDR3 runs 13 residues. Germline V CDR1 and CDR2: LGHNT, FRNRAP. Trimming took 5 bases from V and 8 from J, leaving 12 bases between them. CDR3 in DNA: TGTGCTAGTGGTCCCGGACAGTCCGAAAAACTGTTTTTT. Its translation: CASGPGQSEKLFF.

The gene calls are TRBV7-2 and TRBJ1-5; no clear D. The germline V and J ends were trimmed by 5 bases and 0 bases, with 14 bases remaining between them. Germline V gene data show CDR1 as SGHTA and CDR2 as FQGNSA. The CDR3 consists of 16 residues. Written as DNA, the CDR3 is TGTGCCAGCAGCCGTGAGGTGGGAGATAGCAATCAGCCCCAGCATTTT. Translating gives CASSREVGDSNQPQHF.

Here the CDR3 DNA reads TGTGCCAGCAGCACCGGGGGGGGACGGTTAAGGACCCAGTACTTC. Amino acids: CASSTGGGRLRTQYF. The chain employs TRBV7-9 and TRBJ2-5, with 8 bases identical to TRBD2. The germline CDR1 and CDR2 sequences are SEHNR and FQNEAQ (reference sequence). This CDR3 has 15 residues. The J segment lost 7 bases and the V segment lost 5 bases, leaving 12 bases of the junction unmatched.

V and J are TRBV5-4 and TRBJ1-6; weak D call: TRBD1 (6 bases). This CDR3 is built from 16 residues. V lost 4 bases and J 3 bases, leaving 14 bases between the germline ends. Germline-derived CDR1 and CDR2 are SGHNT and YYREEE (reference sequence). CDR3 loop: CASSNPKQGYNSPLHF. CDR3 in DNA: TGTGCCAGCAGCAACCCCAAACAGGGCTATAATTCACCCCTCCACTTT.

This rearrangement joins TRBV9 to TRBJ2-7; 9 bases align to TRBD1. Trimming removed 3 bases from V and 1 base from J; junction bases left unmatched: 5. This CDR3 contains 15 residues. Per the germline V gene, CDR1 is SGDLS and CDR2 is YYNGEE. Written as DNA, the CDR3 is TGTGCCAGCAGCGAAACCGGGACAGGGTCCTACGAGCAGTACTTC. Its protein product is CASSETGTGSYEQYF.

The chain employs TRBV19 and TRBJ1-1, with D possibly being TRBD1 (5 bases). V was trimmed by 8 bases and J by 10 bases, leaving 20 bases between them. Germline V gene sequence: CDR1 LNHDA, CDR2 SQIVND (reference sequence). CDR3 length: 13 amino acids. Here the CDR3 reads CASWSRGISGAFF. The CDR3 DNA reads TGTGCCAGTTGGTCTAGGGGAATATCGGGAGCTTTCTTT. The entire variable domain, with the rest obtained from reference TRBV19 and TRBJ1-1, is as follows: DGGITQSPKYLFRKEGQNVTLSCEQNLNHDAMYWYRQDPGQGLRLIYYSQIVNDFQKGDIAEGYSVSREKKESFPLTVTSAQKNPTAFYLCASWSRGISGAFFGQGTRLTVV.

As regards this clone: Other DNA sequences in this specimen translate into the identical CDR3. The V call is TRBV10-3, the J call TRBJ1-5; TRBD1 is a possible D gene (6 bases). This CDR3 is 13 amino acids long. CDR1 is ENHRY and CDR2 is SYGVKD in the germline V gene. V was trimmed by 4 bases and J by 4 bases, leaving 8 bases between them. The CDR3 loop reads CAISGTGNQPQHF. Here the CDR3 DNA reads TGTGCCATCAGTGGCACAGGGAATCAGCCCCAGCATTTT.

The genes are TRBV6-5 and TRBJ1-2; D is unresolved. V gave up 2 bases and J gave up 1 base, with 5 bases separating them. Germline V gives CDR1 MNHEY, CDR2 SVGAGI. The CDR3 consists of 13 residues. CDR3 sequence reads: CASSYDNNYGYTF. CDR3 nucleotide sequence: TGTGCCAGCAGTTACGACAATAACTATGGCTACACCTTC.

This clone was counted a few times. The CDR3 region is CASSLEISGNTIYF. The CDR3 region has the DNA TGTGCCAGCAGTCTCGAGATCTCTGGAAACACCATATATTTT. The chain carries TRBV6-5 and TRBJ1-3; no definite D call. V was trimmed by 5 bases and J by 0 bases, leaving 8 bases between them. Germline V CDR1 and CDR2: MNHEY, SVGAGI. CDR3 length: 14 amino acids.

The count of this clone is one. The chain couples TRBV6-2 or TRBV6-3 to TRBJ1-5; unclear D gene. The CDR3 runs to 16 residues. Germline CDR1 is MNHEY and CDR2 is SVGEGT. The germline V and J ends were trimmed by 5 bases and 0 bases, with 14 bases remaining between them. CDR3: CASSPLLVYSNQPQHF. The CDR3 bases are TGTGCCAGCAGTCCCTTATTGGTCTATAGCAATCAGCCCCAGCATTTT.

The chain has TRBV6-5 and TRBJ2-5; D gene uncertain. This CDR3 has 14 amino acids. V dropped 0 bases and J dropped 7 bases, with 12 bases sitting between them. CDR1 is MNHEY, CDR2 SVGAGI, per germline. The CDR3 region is CASSYSSNLRTQYF. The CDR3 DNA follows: TGTGCCAGCAGTTACTCTTCGAATTTGCGGACCCAGTACTTC.

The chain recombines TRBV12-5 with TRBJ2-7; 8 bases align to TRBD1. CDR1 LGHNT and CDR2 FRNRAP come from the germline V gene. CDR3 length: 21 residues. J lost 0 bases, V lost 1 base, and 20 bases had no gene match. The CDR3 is CASGLARTGHVQVGRSYEQYF. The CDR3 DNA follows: TGTGCTAGTGGTTTGGCTCGGACAGGGCATGTTCAGGTGGGGCGCTCCTACGAGCAGTACTTC.

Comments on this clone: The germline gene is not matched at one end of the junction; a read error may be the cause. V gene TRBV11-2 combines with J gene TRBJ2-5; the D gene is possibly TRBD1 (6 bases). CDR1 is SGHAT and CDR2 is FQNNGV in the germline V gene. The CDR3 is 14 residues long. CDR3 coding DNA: TGTGCCAGCAGCTACGGACAGTTACAAGAGGCCCAGTACTTC. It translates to CASSYGQLQEAQYF. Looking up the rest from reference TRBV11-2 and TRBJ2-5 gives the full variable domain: EAGVAQSPRYKIIEKRQSVAFWCNPISGHATLYWYQQILGQGPKLLIQFQNNGVVDDSQLPKDRFSAERLKGVDSTLKIQPAKLEDSAVYLCASSYGQLQEAQYFGPGTRLLVL.

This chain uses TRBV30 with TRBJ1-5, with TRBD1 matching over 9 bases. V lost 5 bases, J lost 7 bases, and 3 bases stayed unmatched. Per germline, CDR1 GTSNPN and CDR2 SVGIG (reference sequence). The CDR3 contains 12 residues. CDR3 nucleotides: TGTGCCTGGGGGACAGGGAGACAGCCCCAGCATTTT. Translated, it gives CAWGTGRQPQHF.